This T cell receptor beta chain derives from a study of a mutant IDH1 vaccine in newly diagnosed glioma. Germline V gene data show CDR1 as SGHRS and CDR2 as YFSETQ. CDR3 size: 17 residues. V shed 0 bases, J shed 1 base, and the junction held 7 bases outside the gene matches. The sample's time point: week 35, safety follow-up. In every dose of vaccine, 300 ug of mutant IDH1 20-mer peptide was given alongside topical imiquimod. Each astrocytoma in the donors was new, WHO grade 3 or 4, IDH1-mutant and ATRX-lost. Comment on this clone: Its antigen is not known.

Using immunoSEQ multiplex PCR, the repertoire was profiled, and TCRdb retains in-frame clones only, with some absent. The table has some 48,000 clones, more than 65% seen once. Findings and caveats of the study: Shifts in the top peripheral T cell clonotypes seemed unrelated to pseudoprogression.

The chain uses TRBV5-1 and TRBJ2-7, with TRBD2 identical over 10 bases. The sample here was PBMCs, taken from a glioma patient whose treatment included an IDH1 peptide vaccine. This receptor was obtained from a man aged 35-49 years with glioma. Here the CDR3 reads CASSLEWLAGASYEQYF. The CDR3 DNA sequence: TGCGCCAGCAGCTTGGAGTGGCTAGCGGGGGCGTCCTACGAGCAGTACTTC.